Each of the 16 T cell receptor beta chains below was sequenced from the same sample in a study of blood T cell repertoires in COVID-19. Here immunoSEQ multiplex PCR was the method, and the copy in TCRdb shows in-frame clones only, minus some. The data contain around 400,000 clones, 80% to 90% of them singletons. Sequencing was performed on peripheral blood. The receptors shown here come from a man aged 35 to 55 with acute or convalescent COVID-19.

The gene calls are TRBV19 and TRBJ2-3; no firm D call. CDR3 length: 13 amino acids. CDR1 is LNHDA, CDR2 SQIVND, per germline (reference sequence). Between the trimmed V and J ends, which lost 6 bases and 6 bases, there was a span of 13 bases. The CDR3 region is CASSPPARDTQYF. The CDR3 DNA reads TGTGCCAGTAGCCCCCCGGCGCGGGATACGCAGTATTTT.

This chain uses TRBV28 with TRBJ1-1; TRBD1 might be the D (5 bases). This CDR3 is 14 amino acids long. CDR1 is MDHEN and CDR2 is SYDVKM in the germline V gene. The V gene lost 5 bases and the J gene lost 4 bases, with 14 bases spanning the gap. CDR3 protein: CASSELGGTTEAFF. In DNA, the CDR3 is TGTGCCAGCAGTGAACTAGGAGGGACCACTGAAGCTTTCTTT. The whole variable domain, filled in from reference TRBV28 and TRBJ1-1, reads DVKVTQSSRYLVKRTGEKVFLECVQDMDHENMFWYRQDPGLGLRLIYFSYDVKMKEKGDIPEGYSVSREKKERFSLILESASTNQTSMYLCASSELGGTTEAFFGQGTRLTVV.

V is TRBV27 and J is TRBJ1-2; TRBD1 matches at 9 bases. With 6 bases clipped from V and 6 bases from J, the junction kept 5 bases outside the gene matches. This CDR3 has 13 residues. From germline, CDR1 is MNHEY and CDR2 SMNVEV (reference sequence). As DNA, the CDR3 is TGTGCCAGCAGGGAACAGGGGGCTCATGGCTACACCTTC. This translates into CASREQGAHGYTF.

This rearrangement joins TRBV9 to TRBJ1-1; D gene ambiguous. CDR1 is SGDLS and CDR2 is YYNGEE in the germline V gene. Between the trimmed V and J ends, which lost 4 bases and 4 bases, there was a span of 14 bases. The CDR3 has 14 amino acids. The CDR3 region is CASSTGVLGTEAFF. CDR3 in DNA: TGTGCCAGCAGCACGGGTGTTCTCGGCACTGAAGCTTTCTTT.

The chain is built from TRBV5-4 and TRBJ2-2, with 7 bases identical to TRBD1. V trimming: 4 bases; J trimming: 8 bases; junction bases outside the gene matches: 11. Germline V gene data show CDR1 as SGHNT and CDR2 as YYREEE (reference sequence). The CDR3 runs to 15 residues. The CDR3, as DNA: TGTGCCAGCAGCCATCCTGACAGGGTATTTGGGGAGCTGTTTTTT. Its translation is CASSHPDRVFGELFF.

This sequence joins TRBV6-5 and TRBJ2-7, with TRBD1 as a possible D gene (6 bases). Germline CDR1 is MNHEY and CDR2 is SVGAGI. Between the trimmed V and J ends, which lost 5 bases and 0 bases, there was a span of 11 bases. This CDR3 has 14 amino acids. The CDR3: CASSPSTGSYEQYF. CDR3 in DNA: TGTGCCAGCAGTCCTTCGACAGGCTCCTACGAGCAGTACTTC.

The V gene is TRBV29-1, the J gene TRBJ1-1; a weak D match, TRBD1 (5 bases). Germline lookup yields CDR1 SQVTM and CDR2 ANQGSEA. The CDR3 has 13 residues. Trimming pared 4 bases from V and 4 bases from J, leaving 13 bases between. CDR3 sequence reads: CSVGRGLGTEAFF. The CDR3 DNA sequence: TGCAGCGTTGGGCGGGGCCTGGGCACTGAAGCTTTCTTT.

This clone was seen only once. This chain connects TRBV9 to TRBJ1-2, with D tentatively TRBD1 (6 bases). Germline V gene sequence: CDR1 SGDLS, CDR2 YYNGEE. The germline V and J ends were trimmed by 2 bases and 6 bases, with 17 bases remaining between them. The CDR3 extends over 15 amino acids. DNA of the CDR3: TGTGCCAGCAGCGTCTCAGGGGCGCGCAGGGATGGCTACACCTTC. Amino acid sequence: CASSVSGARRDGYTF.

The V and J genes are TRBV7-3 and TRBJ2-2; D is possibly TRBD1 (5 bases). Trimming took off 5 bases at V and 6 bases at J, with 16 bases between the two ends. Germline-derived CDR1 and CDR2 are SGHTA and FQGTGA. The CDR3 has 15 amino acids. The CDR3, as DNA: TGTGCCAGCAGCGCCGTATCAGGGTATCCCGGGGAGCTGTTTTTT. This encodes CASSAVSGYPGELFF.

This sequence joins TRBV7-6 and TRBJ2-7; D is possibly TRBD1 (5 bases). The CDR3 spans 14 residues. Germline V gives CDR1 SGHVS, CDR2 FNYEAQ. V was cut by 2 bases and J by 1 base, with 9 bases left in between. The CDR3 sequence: CASSLRGASYEQYF. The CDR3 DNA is TGTGCCAGCAGCTTACGTGGGGCGTCCTACGAGCAGTACTTC. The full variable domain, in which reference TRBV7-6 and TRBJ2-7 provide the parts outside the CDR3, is GAGVSQSPRYKVTKRGQDVALRCDPISGHVSLYWYRQALGQGPEFLTYFNYEAQQDKSGLPNDRFSAERPEGSISTLTIQRTEQRDSAMYRCASSLRGASYEQYFGPGTRLTVT.

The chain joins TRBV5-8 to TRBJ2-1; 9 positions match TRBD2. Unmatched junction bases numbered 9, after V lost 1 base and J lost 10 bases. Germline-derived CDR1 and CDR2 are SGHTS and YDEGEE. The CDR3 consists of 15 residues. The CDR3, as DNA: TGTGCCAGCAGCTTGCTAGCGGGGCGTCAGGAAGAGCAGTTCTTC. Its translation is CASSLLAGRQEEQFF.

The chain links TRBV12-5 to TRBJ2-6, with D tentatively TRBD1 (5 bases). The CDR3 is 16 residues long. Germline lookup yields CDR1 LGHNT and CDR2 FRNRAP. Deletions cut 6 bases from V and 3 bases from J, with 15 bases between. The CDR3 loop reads CASGQGPGSGANVLTF. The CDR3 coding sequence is TGTGCTAGTGGGCAGGGTCCTGGAAGTGGGGCCAACGTCCTGACTTTC.

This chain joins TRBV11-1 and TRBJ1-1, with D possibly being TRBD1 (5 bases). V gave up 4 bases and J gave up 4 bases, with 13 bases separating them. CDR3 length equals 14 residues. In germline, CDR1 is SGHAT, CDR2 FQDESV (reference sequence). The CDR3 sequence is CASSSPQGSTEAFF. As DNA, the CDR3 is TGTGCCAGCAGCTCCCCCCAGGGTAGCACTGAAGCTTTCTTT.

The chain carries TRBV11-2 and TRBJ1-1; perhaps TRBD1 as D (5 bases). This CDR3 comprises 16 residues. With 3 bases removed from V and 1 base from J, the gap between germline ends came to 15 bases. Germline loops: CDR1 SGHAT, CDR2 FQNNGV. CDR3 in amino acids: CASSFGGTAQNTEAFF. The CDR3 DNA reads TGTGCCAGCAGCTTCGGGGGGACGGCTCAGAACACTGAAGCTTTCTTT.

CDR3: CASSLVTGEHYGYTF. The CDR3 DNA follows: TGTGCCAGCAGCCTGGTGACAGGGGAACACTATGGCTACACCTTC. This chain connects TRBV5-6 to TRBJ1-2, with TRBD1 matching 8 bases. Unmatched junction bases numbered 8, after V lost 4 bases and J lost 3 bases. CDR3 length equals 15 residues. Per germline, CDR1 SGHDT and CDR2 YYEEEE.

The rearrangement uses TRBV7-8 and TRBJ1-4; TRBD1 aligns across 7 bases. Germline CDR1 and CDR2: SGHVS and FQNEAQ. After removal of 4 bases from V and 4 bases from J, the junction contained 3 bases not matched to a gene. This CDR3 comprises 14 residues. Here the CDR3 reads CASSSTGNNEKLFF. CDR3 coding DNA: TGTGCCAGCAGCTCGACAGGGAATAATGAAAAACTGTTTTTT. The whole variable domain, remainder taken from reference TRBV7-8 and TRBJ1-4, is GAGVSQSPRYKVAKRGQDVALRCDPISGHVSLFWYQQALGQGPEFLTYFQNEAQLDKSGLPSDRFFAERPEGSVSTLKIQRTQQEDSAVYLCASSSTGNNEKLFFGSGTQLSVL.